This TCR beta chain was captured in a study of graft-versus-host responses after intestinal transplantation. Study at large: Induction using anti-thymocyte globulin, followed by tacrolimus and steroids for two to four years, was given to all recipients.

Irradiated stimulators labeled with violet dye, approximately 200,000 in number, were plated with approximately 200,000 CFSE-labeled responders. Sorting after the reaction isolated proliferating CFSE-low CD3+CD4+ and CD3+CD8+ responders. Sequencing used immunoSEQ multiplex PCR; TCRdb keeps in-frame clones, though not all of them. The sample includes some 22,000 clones, 50% to 60% seen only once; the top ten take approximately 1%. This clone was counted once. From germline, CDR1 is SNHLY and CDR2 FYNNEI. The CDR3 is 15 amino acids. Deletions cut 5 bases from V and 4 bases from J, with 15 bases between.

The TCR originated in a human patient who received an intestinal transplant. The sample was alloreactive CD4+ T cells from a mixed lymphocyte reaction culture, taken before intestinal transplant. Indicated subset: CFSE-low proliferating T cells sorted from roughly 6-day pre-transplant mixed lymphocyte reaction (GvH or HvG direction). The V call is TRBV2, the J call TRBJ2-1; maybe TRBD1 (5 bases). CDR3 DNA: TGTGCCAGCAGTCCGGACACAGTGGCTTACAATGAGCAGTTCTTC. It codes for CASSPDTVAYNEQFF.